Listed here is a single TCR beta chain. Methods used by the authors: From ImmunoSEQ came sequences covering only the junction and carrying no quality scores, so filtering differed. The table came from immunoSEQ multiplex PCR; TCRdb's copy has only in-frame clones and leaves some out. The V and J calls and clone size come from that table; D and trimming were worked out from the DNA. Of 2,500,000 or so clones in the sample, 80% to 95% are singletons; the top ten hold 0.37%. From CD4+ cells came CD45RA+ naive and CD45RA-negative memory subsets. This entry belongs to a study of shared clonotypes between healthy human individuals. This TCR was recovered from a young man in good health. Some clones in this sample may be carry-over from other donors' samples. The sequencing input was naive CD4+ T cells from PBMCs. Indicated subset: CD45RA+ positively selected.

The CDR3 DNA is TGTGCCAGCAGCTTATCGGGCAGGGCTAATGAAAAACTGTTTTTT. Amino acids: CASSLSGRANEKLFF. The chain has TRBV7-3 and TRBJ1-4, with D maybe TRBD1 (5 bases). This CDR3 is built from 15 residues. Germline CDR1 reads SGHTA; CDR2 reads FQGTGA. Trimming cost V 2 bases and J 3 bases, with 10 bases left between them. Full variable domain (remainder filled in from reference TRBV7-3 and TRBJ1-4): GAGVSQTPSNKVTEKGKYVELRCDPISGHTALYWYRQSLGQGPEFLIYFQGTGAADDSGLPNDRFFAVRPEGSVSTLKIQRTERGDSAVYLCASSLSGRANEKLFFGSGTQLSVL.